One and the same sample provided the 10 T cell receptor beta chains below, sequenced in a study of cytomegalovirus exposure and HLA in healthy donors. Researchers ran the PCR with 60 Vbeta and 13 Jbeta primers. The protocol was immunoSEQ multiplex PCR, while the TCRdb copy is restricted to in-frame clones and leaves out a portion. Among approximately 140,000 clones listed, about three fifths were seen once. The sample taken for sequencing was PBMCs. These receptors were taken from a male donor in good health and CMV-seronegative.

In its sample, this clone was seen once. The rearrangement joins TRBV6-5 to TRBJ2-1; 8 nucleotides agree with TRBD2. CDR1 is MNHEY and CDR2 is SVGAGI in the germline V gene. V gave up 6 bases and J gave up 3 bases; unmatched junction bases: 7. The CDR3 has 15 amino acids. The DNA for the CDR3 is TGTGCCAGCAGACAACCGGGACTAGGCTACAATGAGCAGTTCTTC. Its protein product is CASRQPGLGYNEQFF.

The chain employs TRBV18 and TRBJ1-2, with 10 bases lining up with TRBD1. With 3 bases clipped from V and 3 bases from J, the junction kept 7 bases outside the gene matches. The CDR3 sequence is 16 residues long. Germline CDR1 and CDR2: KGHSH and LQKENI. The CDR3 loop is CASSPFSGTGDYGYTF. Here the CDR3 DNA reads TGTGCCAGCTCACCCTTCTCCGGGACAGGGGACTATGGCTACACCTTC. Full variable domain (rest looked up from reference TRBV18 and TRBJ1-2): NAGVMQNPRHLVRRRGQEARLRCSPMKGHSHVYWYRQLPEEGLKFMVYLQKENIIDESGMPKERFSAEFPKEGPSILRIQQVVRGDSAAYFCASSPFSGTGDYGYTFGSGTRLTVV.

V gene TRBV4-2 combines with J gene TRBJ1-1, with 7 nucleotides matching TRBD1. In germline, CDR1 is LGHNA, CDR2 YNFKEQ. Trimming cost V 4 bases and J 3 bases; bases outside gene matches: 14. The CDR3 sequence is 17 residues long. The CDR3 DNA sequence: TGTGCCAGCAGCCCCCTCGGGAGGGGGCGAGGGGACACTGAAGCTTTCTTT. It specifies CASSPLGRGRGDTEAFF.

The V gene is TRBV18, the J gene TRBJ2-2; D call uncertain. CDR3 length equals 15 residues. CDR1 and CDR2 (germline): KGHSH, LQKENI. V lost 3 bases, J lost 0 bases, and 8 bases lay in between. The CDR3 DNA reads TGTGCCAGCTCACCTCTCACTCCGAACACCGGGGAGCTGTTTTTT. Encoded protein: CASSPLTPNTGELFF.

This chain connects TRBV5-1 to TRBJ2-1, with D possibly TRBD2 on 6 matching bases. Germline lookup yields CDR1 SGHRS and CDR2 YFSETQ. This CDR3 has 17 amino acids. V gave up 0 bases and J gave up 5 bases, with 18 bases separating them. CDR3 bases: TGCGCCAGCAGCTTGGAGGTGGGGGGACGGGTCCACAATGAGCAGTTCTTC. It is translated as CASSLEVGGRVHNEQFF.

The chain has TRBV2 and TRBJ2-3; D is perhaps TRBD1 (5 bases). This CDR3 has 16 amino acids. V lost 6 bases to trimming and J lost 6 bases, with 22 bases between them. Germline loops: CDR1 SNHLY, CDR2 FYNNEI. CDR3 in amino acids: CASSYLDTVLQDTQYF. CDR3 sequence (DNA): TGTGCCAGCAGCTACCTGGACACCGTTTTACAGGATACGCAGTATTTT.

The chain combines TRBV2 with TRBJ2-7, with TRBD1 identical over 8 bases. Germline values: CDR1 SNHLY, CDR2 FYNNEI. The CDR3 length is 13 residues. With V trimmed by 6 bases and J by 7 bases, 8 bases remained unmatched. The CDR3 reads CASRPDREGEQYF. CDR3 coding DNA: TGTGCCAGCAGACCGGACAGGGAAGGAGAGCAGTACTTC. Full variable domain (rest looked up from reference TRBV2 and TRBJ2-7): EPEVTQTPSHQVTQMGQEVILRCVPISNHLYFYWYRQILGQKVEFLVSFYNNEISEKSEIFDDQFSVERPDGSNFTLKIRSTKLEDSAMYFCASRPDREGEQYFGPGTRLTVT.

V usage is TRBV5-1 and J usage is TRBJ1-6, with 7 bases lining up with TRBD1. The CDR3 is 14 amino acids. CDR1 and CDR2 from the germline V gene are SGHRS and YFSETQ. V lost 6 bases, J lost 8 bases, and 8 bases stayed unmatched. The CDR3 here is CASKGGQQHSPLHF. The CDR3 DNA is TGCGCCAGCAAGGGGGGACAGCAGCATTCACCCCTCCACTTT.

The chain carries TRBV6-4 and TRBJ2-1; the D gene is possibly TRBD2 (5 bases). The V end lost 2 bases, the J end lost 6 bases, and 11 bases lay between the germline ends. This CDR3 spans 14 amino acids. From germline, CDR1 is MRHNA and CDR2 SNTAGT. This chain's CDR3 is CASSDGRETNEQFF. For the CDR3, the DNA is TGTGCCAGCAGTGACGGACGGGAAACCAATGAGCAGTTCTTC.

V gene TRBV18 combines with J gene TRBJ1-3, with D uncertain. From germline, CDR1 is KGHSH and CDR2 LQKENI. Trimming cost V 5 bases and J 3 bases, with 14 bases left between them. The CDR3 covers 15 residues. The CDR3 loop reads CASSTASGSGNTIYF. The CDR3 DNA is TGTGCCAGCTCAACAGCAAGTGGGAGTGGAAACACCATATATTTT.